The clone carrying this T cell receptor (beta chain) was seen a few times. Its antigen remains unidentified. CDR1 is SEHNR and CDR2 is FQNEAQ in the germline V gene (reference sequence). There are 13 residues in the CDR3. Trimming removed 0 bases from V and 6 bases from J, with 9 bases in between. These data belong to a study of cytomegalovirus exposure and HLA in healthy donors. About the study: Out of fewer than 400 genotyped donors, roughly 83% belonged to the Caucasian-associated ancestry cluster. Points from the study as a whole: Presence/absence analyses took donor sequencing depth as roughly uniform. Common viral pathogens were later found to be apparently linked to several of the most significant clusters.

Primers: 60 Vbeta forward and 13 Jbeta reverse. Profiled with immunoSEQ multiplex PCR; TCRdb holds only in-frame clones, not every one. The data hold around 190,000 clones, with more than 75% observed a single time. Nominal health characterized the donors when sampled, though unrecorded immune exposures were likely. The source of this sequence is a woman in her twenties or thirties in good health and CMV-seropositive. Sequencing was done on a sample of PBMCs. This sequence joins TRBV7-9 and TRBJ2-7, with D unclear. In DNA, the CDR3 is TGTGCCAGCAGCTTAGCGCTAAGTTTCGAGCAGTACTTC. Translation gives CASSLALSFEQYF.